This TCR beta chain appears in the sequencing data of a study of T cells in Graves' hyperthyroidism and ophthalmopathy. Overall study: Peripheral blood was drawn at first diagnosis, prior to all treatment.

Researchers amplified the TCR beta CDR3 regions from RNA transcripts. The primer set for the first-round RT-PCR of the TCR CDR3 was HTBI. TCRdb reprocessed the multiplex PCR reads with MiXCR, giving one entry per CDR3 protein. The sample holds about half a million distinct CDR3 sequences, 15% to 20% seen once. The study included ophthalmopathy patients with Clinical Activity Score at least 3, NOSPECS grade at least 4 and duration under 3 months. The germline V gene has CDR1 SGHRS and CDR2 YFSETQ. The CDR3 covers 13 residues. The J segment lost 7 bases and the V segment lost 7 bases, leaving 10 bases of the junction unmatched. A remark on this clonotype: Its antigen is unidentified.

Findings and caveats of the study: Ophthalmopathy prediction by the model preceded onset by a median roughly 6 months. In the blood, most expanded thyroid clonotypes above 0.001 appeared as well.

The V call is TRBV5-1, the J call TRBJ2-7, with 8 bases matching TRBD1. The sequence was obtained from a man aged 35 to 55 with Graves' ophthalmopathy. The sample comprised blood. The CDR3 sequence is CASYDRGPSEQYF. The CDR3 DNA sequence: TGCGCCAGCTACGACAGGGGCCCCTCGGAGCAGTACTTC.